This T cell receptor (beta chain) was obtained from a study of radiotherapy plus CTLA-4 blockade in lung cancer. As for the study in general: With roughly 28% of patients having disease control, objective responses were seen in roughly 19%. General study results and limits: Blood TCR clones of tumor origin expanded after radiotherapy plus ipilimumab. With interferon-beta, early dynamics of blood T cell clones were reported to best predict response.

V was clipped by 1 base and J by 7 bases, with 9 bases between them. Per germline, CDR1 SGHTS and CDR2 YDEGEE. The CDR3 contains 13 residues. With regard to this clone: As yet, its antigen is unknown.

In chemo-refractory metastatic non-small-cell lung cancer, patients got ipilimumab CTLA-4 blockade together with focal radiation. Data came from immunoSEQ multiplex PCR; TCRdb stores just in-frame clones and leaves some out. The data hold 100,000 to 150,000 clones, with around 75% observed a single time. Sequencing was performed on peripheral blood, taken from a patient treated with radiotherapy plus ipilimumab. This receptor was obtained from a human donor with non-small cell lung cancer who had a partial response to radiotherapy plus ipilimumab. The rearrangement uses TRBV5-8 and TRBJ1-5; D unclear. CDR3 in amino acids: CASSLTGGQPQHF. CDR3 sequence (DNA): TGTGCCAGCAGCTTGACTGGAGGGCAGCCCCAGCATTTT.